This paragraph covers one TCR beta chain sequence. The CDR3 sequence is 14 residues long. J gave up 8 bases and V 6 bases, and 6 bases lay outside the gene matches. Germline V gene lookup returns CDR1 MGHDK and CDR2 SYGVNS. The data belong to a study of cytomegalovirus exposure and HLA in healthy donors. In the PCR, 60 Vbeta and 13 Jbeta primers were used. TCRdb's copy holds only in-frame clones and misses some; the assay was immunoSEQ multiplex PCR. The sample has 110,000 or so clones; 76% are singletons. The gene calls are TRBV25-1 and TRBJ2-1; 11 nucleotides line up with TRBD1. The receptor was derived from a man in his forties or fifties in good health and CMV-seropositive. The specimen was PBMCs. The CDR3 here is CASSADRGRDEQFF. In DNA form, the CDR3 reads TGTGCCAGCAGCGCGGACAGGGGGCGGGATGAGCAGTTCTTC.